Listed here are 8 T cell receptor beta chains from one sample, sequenced in a study of blood T cell repertoires in COVID-19. Repertoires were generated with immunoSEQ multiplex PCR, while TCRdb's copy carries only in-frame clones and drops some. This repertoire shows approximately 49,000 clones, approximately 86% found once; its top ten account for around 3.1%. The sample comprised peripheral blood. Receptors originate from a man aged 50 or older with active COVID-19.

The chain joins TRBV10-3 to TRBJ1-1, with D tentatively TRBD1 (5 bases). V lost 3 bases and J 1 base, leaving 9 bases between the germline ends. The CDR3 has 14 residues. Germline CDR1 and CDR2: ENHRY and SYGVKD. Here the CDR3 reads CAISEGTQNTEAFF. The CDR3 bases are TGTGCCATCAGTGAAGGGACTCAGAACACTGAAGCTTTCTTT.

Concerning this clone: The junction differs from germline at one of its ends, possibly a read error. The V call is TRBV7-7, the J call TRBJ2-1, with 9 bases aligning to TRBD2. The CDR3 spans 18 residues. CDR1 and CDR2 from the germline V gene are SSHAT and FNYEAQ (reference sequence). CDR3 sequence: CASSLVAGVPSSYNEQFF. The CDR3 DNA reads as TGTGCTAGCAGCTTAGTAGCGGGAGTGCCCAGCTCCTACAATGAGCAGTTCTTC. Based on the CDR3 plus reference TRBV7-7 and TRBJ2-1, the full variable domain is GAGVSQSPRYKVTKRGQDVTLRCDPISSHATLYWYQQALGQGPEFLTYFNYEAQPDKSGLPSDRFSAERPEGSISTLTIQRTEQRDSAMYRCASSLVAGVPSSYNEQFFGPGTRLTVL.

The rearrangement joins TRBV9 to TRBJ2-4; possible D gene TRBD1, 6 bases. Trimming left V 1 base short and J 0 bases short, with 14 bases between. The CDR3 length is 17 residues. CDR1 SGDLS and CDR2 YYNGEE come from the germline V gene. The CDR3: CASSVNSQGTAKNIQYF. CDR3 DNA: TGTGCCAGCAGCGTAAACTCTCAGGGGACAGCCAAAAACATTCAGTACTTC.

The rearrangement links TRBV5-1 to TRBJ1-1, with D possibly being TRBD1 (5 bases). CDR3 length: 15 amino acids. Germline CDR1 and CDR2: SGHRS and YFSETQ. Trimming pared 5 bases from V and 1 base from J, leaving 15 bases between. CDR3 sequence reads: CASSYSGGKNTEAFF. The CDR3, as DNA: TGCGCCAGCAGTTACTCGGGGGGGAAGAACACTGAAGCTTTCTTT.

This clone was recorded once. The rearrangement links TRBV7-3 to TRBJ2-3, with 11 bases fitting TRBD2. The trim removed 8 bases at V and 2 bases at J, leaving 6 bases unmatched. Looked up from germline, CDR1 is SGHTA and CDR2 is FQGTGA. CDR3 length: 15 amino acids. The CDR3 DNA follows: TGTGCCAGCGGCCTAGCGGGAGGTGCCACAGATACGCAGTATTTT. Protein product: CASGLAGGATDTQYF.

The genes are TRBV6-5 and TRBJ1-2; 9 nucleotides match TRBD1. Germline values: CDR1 MNHEY, CDR2 SVGAGI. The CDR3 covers 13 residues. Unmatched junction bases numbered 4, after V lost 6 bases and J lost 5 bases. The DNA for the CDR3 is TGTGCCAGCAGCTTACAGGGGGCTTATGGCTACACCTTC. This encodes CASSLQGAYGYTF.

V is TRBV9 and J is TRBJ2-1; 8 nucleotides line up with TRBD2. From germline, CDR1 is SGDLS and CDR2 YYNGEE. The CDR3 sequence is 13 residues long. Germline trimming cut 4 bases from V and 10 bases from J; bases unmatched to any gene: 7. CDR3 in amino acids: CASSPRPSGEQFF. CDR3 DNA: TGTGCCAGCAGCCCAAGACCTAGCGGGGAGCAGTTCTTC.

This clone was counted a few times. J is TRBJ2-1 and V is TRBV5-1, with TRBD2 matching 11 bases. The CDR3 has 15 amino acids. Germline trimming cut 4 bases from V and 8 bases from J; bases unmatched to any gene: 8. Germline CDR1 is SGHRS and CDR2 is YFSETQ. The CDR3: CASSVGLAVLDEQFF. CDR3 DNA sequence: TGCGCCAGCAGCGTGGGACTAGCGGTCTTAGATGAGCAGTTCTTC.